The rows below give T cell receptor beta chains drawn from one sample of a study of CD8+ T cells in alopecia areata. Some clones are missing from TCRdb's copy, which holds only in-frame ones; the method was immunoSEQ multiplex PCR. The data hold over 100,000 clones, with approximately 49% observed a single time. Here the sequenced sample was CD8+ T cells sorted from blood, taken at week 0. All receptors derive from a human donor with alopecia areata. CDR3s include the opening cysteine and the closing phenylalanine or tryptophan. Fields, in order: D gene, V gene, J gene, clone size, CDR3 protein, CDR3 DNA. A D gene is named only where the DNA matches it firmly. A row's size may be missing; if present it is once, few, many or a size class.

.	TRBV30	TRBJ1-1	.	CAWNQGRVNTEAFF	TGTGCCTGGAACCAGGGTCGGGTGAACACTGAAGCTTTCTTT
.	TRBV30	TRBJ1-1	.	CAWSVEGATEAFF	TGTGCCTGGAGTGTAGAGGGAGCCACTGAAGCTTTCTTT
.	TRBV30	TRBJ2-1	.	CAWSYTSSSYNEQFF	TGTGCCTGGAGTTACACCTCGAGCTCCTACAATGAGCAGTTCTTC
TRBD2	TRBV13	TRBJ2-3	.	CASSSFFTSADTQYF	TGTGCCAGCAGCTCATTCTTTACTAGCGCCGATACGCAGTATTTT
TRBD2	TRBV27	TRBJ2-5	few	CASRTTSGDETQYF	TGTGCCAGCAGAACAACTAGCGGGGATGAGACCCAGTACTTC
.	TRBV9	TRBJ2-3	.	CASSVVPTADTQYF	TGTGCCAGCAGCGTAGTCCCCACTGCTGATACGCAGTATTTT
TRBD1	TRBV30	TRBJ2-5	few	CAWSGLQGSQETQYF	TGTGCCTGGAGTGGACTACAGGGGAGCCAAGAGACCCAGTACTTC
.	TRBV5-6	TRBJ1-1	.	CASSRPGLTEAFF	TGTGCCAGCAGCCGCCCGGGACTAACTGAAGCTTTCTTT
TRBD1	TRBV5-5	TRBJ2-7	few	CASSPGQGEGYEQYF	TGCGCCAGCAGCCCCGGACAGGGGGAAGGATACGAGCAGTACTTC
.	TRBV7-9	TRBJ1-2	many	CASSLDSSYGYTF	TGTGCCAGCAGCCTGGACAGTAGCTATGGCTACACCTTC